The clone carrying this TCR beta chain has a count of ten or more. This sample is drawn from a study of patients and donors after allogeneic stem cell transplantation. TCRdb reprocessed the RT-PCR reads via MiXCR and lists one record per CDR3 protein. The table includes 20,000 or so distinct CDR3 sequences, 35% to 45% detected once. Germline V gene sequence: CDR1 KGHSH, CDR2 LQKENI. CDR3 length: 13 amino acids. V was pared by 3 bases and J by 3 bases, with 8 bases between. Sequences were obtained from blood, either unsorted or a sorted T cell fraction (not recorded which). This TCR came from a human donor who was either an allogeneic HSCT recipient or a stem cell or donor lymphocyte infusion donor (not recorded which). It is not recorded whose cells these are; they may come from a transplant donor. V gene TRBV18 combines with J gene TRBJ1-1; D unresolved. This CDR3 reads CASSPTPYTEAFF. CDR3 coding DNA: TGTGCCAGCTCACCGACACCTTACACTGAAGCTTTCTTT.